This is a list of T cell receptor beta chains from one sample in a study of T cell changes during pregnancy in multiple sclerosis. Sequencing was performed with immunoSEQ multiplex PCR; in TCRdb, only in-frame clones are kept and a portion is missing. The table includes roughly 40,000 clones, about 88% detected once. Sequenced material: CD4+ T cells from peripheral blood mononuclear cells, taken before pregnancy. The receptors were sampled from a female donor with multiple sclerosis, enrolled in a pregnancy study. CDR3s include the opening cysteine and the closing phenylalanine or tryptophan. A D gene is named only where the DNA matches it firmly. Only some rows state a clone size, as once, few, many or a class for expanded clones.

CDR3 protein | CDR3 DNA | J gene | D gene | V gene | clone size
CAWSVLERSSRYF | TGTGCCTGGAGTGTATTGGAGCGGTCTAGCAGGTACTTC | TRBJ2-7 | NA | TRBV30 | NA
CATHPEGQAGNTIYF | TGTGCCACCCACCCCGAGGGCCAGGCTGGAAACACCATATATTTT | TRBJ1-3 | NA | TRBV19 | NA
CAWSPSSYNEQFF | TGTGCCTGGAGCCCGAGCTCCTACAATGAGCAGTTCTTC | TRBJ2-1 | NA | TRBV30 | NA
CASSLGPSGRTNMYEQYF | TGTGCCAGCAGCTTAGGACCCAGCGGGAGGACTAATATGTACGAGCAGTACTTC | TRBJ2-7 | TRBD2 | TRBV7-6 | NA
CASSLYSGAYEQYF | TGCGCCAGCAGCTTGTATTCAGGGGCCTACGAGCAGTACTTC | TRBJ2-7 | NA | TRBV5-1 | NA
CASSFDRQGTEAFF | TGTGCCAGCAGCTTTGACAGGCAGGGGACTGAAGCTTTCTTT | TRBJ1-1 | NA | TRBV7-9 | NA
CASSQDPAGGTDTQYF | TGCGCCAGCAGCCAAGATCCAGCGGGAGGCACAGATACGCAGTATTTT | TRBJ2-3 | TRBD2 | TRBV4-3 | NA
CASSPSGSAETQYF | TGTGCCAGCAGCCCTAGCGGGAGTGCGGAGACCCAGTACTTC | TRBJ2-5 | TRBD2 | TRBV7-9 | NA
CASSYVRGGGQKQYF | TGTGCCAGCAGTTACGTTCGTGGGGGAGGGCAAAAGCAGTACTTC | TRBJ2-7 | TRBD2 | TRBV6-5 | NA
CASSLGTGPTEAFF | TGTGCCAGCAGCCTCGGGACAGGACCCACTGAAGCTTTCTTT | TRBJ1-1 | TRBD1 | TRBV11-2 | NA
CASSVVGEGREQFF | TGTGCCAGCAGCGTAGTGGGGGAGGGACGGGAGCAGTTCTTC | TRBJ2-1 | TRBD2 | TRBV9 | NA
CASSPPTGASYEQYF | TGTGCCAGCTCACCCCCGACAGGGGCCTCCTACGAGCAGTACTTC | TRBJ2-7 | TRBD1 | TRBV18 | NA
CASAKHGTGGLAGANVLTF | TGTGCCAGCGCAAAACACGGGACAGGGGGCTTAGCTGGGGCCAACGTCCTGACTTTC | TRBJ2-6 | TRBD1 | TRBV28 | NA
CASGLVYGDLLRDRGNSGANVLTF | TGTGCTAGTGGTTTGGTATATGGTGACCTCTTGAGGGACAGGGGTAACAGTGGGGCCAACGTCCTGACTTTC | TRBJ2-6 | TRBD1 | TRBV12-5 | few
CASSGGITSGNRYNEQFF | TGTGCCAGCAGCGGCGGGATTACTAGCGGGAACCGATACAATGAGCAGTTCTTC | TRBJ2-1 | TRBD2 | TRBV11-1 | NA
CASSSLGARSTEAFF | TGCGCCAGCAGCTCCCTGGGAGCACGGAGTACTGAAGCTTTCTTT | TRBJ1-1 | NA | TRBV5-1 | NA
CASSYSRDRIQAFF | TGTGCCAGCAGTTACTCTCGGGACAGAATTCAAGCTTTCTTT | TRBJ1-1 | TRBD1 | TRBV6-5 | NA
CASGQAGRAFF | TGTGCCAGTGGACAGGCCGGGCGAGCTTTCTTT | TRBJ1-1 | TRBD1 | TRBV6-5 | NA
CASSRDRVNEQFF | TGTGCCAGCAGCCGGGACAGGGTCAATGAGCAGTTCTTC | TRBJ2-1 | TRBD1 | TRBV2 | NA
CASSLDGTGGAETQYF | TGCGCCAGCAGCTTGGATGGGACAGGGGGCGCAGAGACCCAGTACTTC | TRBJ2-5 | TRBD1 | TRBV5-1 | once
CASTPTGTTGTRSYNEQFF | TGTGCCAGCACTCCCACAGGGACTACCGGGACTAGAAGTTACAATGAGCAGTTCTTC | TRBJ2-1 | TRBD2 | TRBV5-6 | few
CASSLGGLIYEQYF | TGCGCCAGCAGCTTGGGGGGACTCATCTACGAGCAGTACTTC | TRBJ2-7 | NA | TRBV5-1 | NA
CASSSGTGRTEAFF | TGTGCCAGCAGTTCTGGGACAGGGAGGACTGAAGCTTTCTTT | TRBJ1-1 | TRBD1 | TRBV6-5 | medium-sized
CASSQTPGTGGPQPQHF | TGCGCCAGCAGCCAGACCCCCGGGACAGGGGGCCCTCAGCCCCAGCATTTT | TRBJ1-5 | TRBD1 | TRBV4-1 | NA
CASSPRGLADYNEQFF | TGTGCCAGCAGCCCTCGGGGACTAGCGGACTACAATGAGCAGTTCTTC | TRBJ2-1 | TRBD2 | TRBV9 | NA
CASSRDRGGEQYF | TGTGCCAGCAGCCGGGACAGGGGAGGCGAGCAGTACTTC | TRBJ2-7 | TRBD1 | TRBV11-2 | few
CASSQWGLAGVYEQFF | TGTGCCAGCAGCCAATGGGGACTAGCGGGAGTCTATGAGCAGTTCTTC | TRBJ2-1 | TRBD2 | TRBV5-6 | NA
CASSRLAEETQYF | TGTGCCAGCAGTAGACTAGCGGAAGAGACCCAGTACTTC | TRBJ2-5 | TRBD2 | TRBV6-5 | NA
CASSLGTSFYEQYF | TGTGCCAGCAGTCTAGGGACTAGCTTCTACGAGCAGTACTTC | TRBJ2-7 | TRBD2 | TRBV27 | NA
CSVEDPRLAGVRDTQYF | TGCAGCGTTGAAGATCCCAGACTAGCGGGAGTTAGGGATACGCAGTATTTT | TRBJ2-3 | TRBD2 | TRBV29-1 | NA
CAWRLAGARTGELFF | TGTGCCTGGAGACTAGCGGGAGCACGAACCGGGGAGCTGTTTTTT | TRBJ2-2 | TRBD2 | TRBV30 | NA
CASRGASRPNEQYF | TGTGCCAGCAGAGGGGCCAGTCGCCCCAACGAGCAGTACTTC | TRBJ2-7 | NA | TRBV6-5 | NA
CASSQLGGSYNEQFF | TGCGCCAGCAGCCAGCTCGGCGGGTCGTACAATGAGCAGTTCTTC | TRBJ2-1 | NA | TRBV5-1 | NA
CASSPLLETQYF | TGTGCCAGCAGCCCGTTGTTGGAGACCCAGTACTTC | TRBJ2-5 | NA | TRBV7-2 | NA
CASSERSAGSGSLSGANVLTF | TGTGCCAGCAGTGAGCGGTCTGCCGGGAGCGGGAGTCTGTCTGGGGCCAACGTCCTGACTTTC | TRBJ2-6 | TRBD2 | TRBV2 | NA
CASSYGLGSQQYF | TGTGCCAGCAGTTACGGTCTAGGAAGCCAGCAGTACTTC | TRBJ2-7 | NA | TRBV6-6 | NA
CASSQVAGGTYEQYF | TGTGCCAGCAGCCAAGTCGCGGGAGGGACCTACGAGCAGTACTTC | TRBJ2-7 | TRBD2 | TRBV14 | NA
CASSLEVGHKGKQYF | TGTGCCAGCAGCTTAGAGGTGGGACATAAGGGTAAGCAGTACTTC | TRBJ2-7 | NA | TRBV7-9 | once
CASSQDLPGTSGSFYEQYF | TGTGCCAGCAGCCAAGATCTGCCCGGGACTAGCGGGAGCTTCTACGAGCAGTACTTC | TRBJ2-7 | TRBD2 | TRBV4-2 | once
CAIRGTGEQFF | TGTGCCATCCGAGGGACAGGAGAGCAGTTCTTC | TRBJ2-1 | TRBD1 | TRBV6-1 | NA
CASSPLVLGPEQFF | TGTGCCAGCAGCCCCCTGGTATTGGGCCCGGAGCAGTTCTTC | TRBJ2-1 | NA | TRBV4-2 | NA
CASWTRDNEQFF | TGTGCCAGTTGGACTAGAGACAATGAGCAGTTCTTC | TRBJ2-1 | TRBD2 | TRBV19 | NA
CASSSRTAYEQYF | TGTGCCAGCAGCTCGAGGACAGCCTACGAGCAGTACTTC | TRBJ2-7 | NA | TRBV7-2 | NA
CASSAPPGMGGYTF | TGTGCCAGCAGTGCCCCGCCAGGGATGGGTGGCTACACCTTC | TRBJ1-2 | NA | TRBV28 | NA
CASRVTGVHQPQHF | TGTGCCAGTAGAGTGACAGGGGTCCATCAGCCCCAGCATTTT | TRBJ1-5 | TRBD1 | TRBV19 | once
CASSTGTAPSGDQYF | TGTGCCAGCAGTACGGGGACAGCCCCCTCGGGTGACCAGTACTTC | TRBJ2-5 | TRBD1 | TRBV6-5 | NA
CATRDRVGNQPQHF | TGTGCCACCAGGGACAGGGTGGGCAATCAGCCCCAGCATTTT | TRBJ1-5 | TRBD1 | TRBV15 | NA
CASSDSSSGANVLTF | TGTGCCAGCAGTGACTCGAGCTCTGGGGCCAACGTCCTGACTTTC | TRBJ2-6 | NA | TRBV6-4 | few
CAWGRDRGIEKLFF | TGTGCCTGGGGCAGGGACAGGGGGATCGAAAAACTGTTTTTT | TRBJ1-4 | TRBD1 | TRBV30 | NA
CASSQQGLDTGELFF | TGTGCCAGCTCACAACAGGGCCTGGACACCGGGGAGCTGTTTTTT | TRBJ2-2 | NA | TRBV18 | once
CASRPVDSSSYNEQFF | TGTGCCAGCAGACCCGTGGACAGCAGCTCCTACAATGAGCAGTTCTTC | TRBJ2-1 | NA | TRBV7-8 | NA
CAWNTGTGPYEQYF | TGTGCCTGGAACACAGGAACAGGCCCCTACGAGCAGTACTTC | TRBJ2-7 | NA | TRBV30 | NA
CASSLGTLEAFF | TGTGCCAGCAGCTTAGGGACACTGGAAGCTTTCTTT | TRBJ1-1 | NA | TRBV7-9 | NA
CASGLVLASSGNTIYF | TGTGCTAGTGGTTTGGTACTAGCCAGCTCTGGAAACACCATATATTTT | TRBJ1-3 | NA | TRBV12-5 | NA
CASKYGSGEQFF | TGTGCCAGCAAATATGGGAGTGGGGAGCAGTTCTTC | TRBJ2-1 | NA | TRBV27 | NA
CASSPQQGVENGYTF | TGTGCCAGCAGCCCGCAACAGGGCGTGGAGAATGGCTACACCTTC | TRBJ1-2 | NA | TRBV11-1 | NA
CASSVVVAGGEQFF | TGTGCCAGCAGCGTAGTAGTTGCGGGAGGAGAGCAGTTCTTC | TRBJ2-1 | TRBD2 | TRBV9 | NA
CASSSPPGGQETQYF | TGTGCCAGCAGTTCCCCACCGGGGGGGCAAGAGACCCAGTACTTC | TRBJ2-5 | TRBD2 | TRBV28 | NA
CAITTDGSTDTQYF | TGTGCCATCACAACCGACGGGAGCACAGATACGCAGTATTTT | TRBJ2-3 | NA | TRBV10-3 | NA